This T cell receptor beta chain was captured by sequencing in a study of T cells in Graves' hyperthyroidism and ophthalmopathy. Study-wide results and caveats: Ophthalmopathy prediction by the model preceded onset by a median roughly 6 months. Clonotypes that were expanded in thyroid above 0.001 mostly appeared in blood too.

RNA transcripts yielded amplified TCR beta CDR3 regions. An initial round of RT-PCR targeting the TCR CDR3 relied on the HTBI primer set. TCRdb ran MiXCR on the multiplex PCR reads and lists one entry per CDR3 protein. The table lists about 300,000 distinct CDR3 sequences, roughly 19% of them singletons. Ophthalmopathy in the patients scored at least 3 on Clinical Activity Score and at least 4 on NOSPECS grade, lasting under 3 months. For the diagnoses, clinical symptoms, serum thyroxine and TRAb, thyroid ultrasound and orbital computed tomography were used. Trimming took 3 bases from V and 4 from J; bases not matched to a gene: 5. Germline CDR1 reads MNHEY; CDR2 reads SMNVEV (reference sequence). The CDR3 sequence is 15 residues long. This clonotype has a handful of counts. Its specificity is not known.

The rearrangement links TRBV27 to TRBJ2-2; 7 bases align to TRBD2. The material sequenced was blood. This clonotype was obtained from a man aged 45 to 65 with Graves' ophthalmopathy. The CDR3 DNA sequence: TGTGCCAGCAGTTTGGCGGGAGAGTTCACCGGGGAGCTGTTTTTT. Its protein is CASSLAGEFTGELFF.